The 28 T cell receptor beta chains given below trace back to one sample, sequenced in a study of PD-L1 blockade in urothelial cancer. Produced via immunoSEQ multiplex PCR; TCRdb's table is partial and in-frame only. The table lists some 35,000 clones, about nine tenths of them singletons. The material sequenced was PBMCs, taken around atezolizumab (anti-PD-L1) treatment. The receptors were gathered from a man in his 70s with urothelial cancer.

The V and J genes are TRBV30 and TRBJ1-5; D is perhaps TRBD1 (6 bases). There are 13 residues in the CDR3. The V end lost 6 bases, the J end lost 7 bases, and 16 bases lay between the germline ends. The germline CDR1 and CDR2 sequences are GTSNPN and SVGIG (reference sequence). The CDR3 reads CACGNREGQPQHF. CDR3 nucleotide sequence: TGTGCCTGCGGAAACAGGGAAGGACAGCCCCAGCATTTT.

This clone has just one count. J is TRBJ1-4 and V is TRBV11-2; D is ambiguous. Germline V gene lookup returns CDR1 SGHAT and CDR2 FQNNGV. This CDR3 region has 12 residues. Deletions cut 0 bases from V and 10 bases from J, with 6 bases between. CDR3 in DNA: TGTGCCAGCAGCTTAGAGTCCGGAAAACTGTTTTTT. Translating gives CASSLESGKLFF.

This chain joins TRBV7-2 and TRBJ2-7; perhaps TRBD1 as D (7 bases). Trimming cost V 1 base and J 2 bases, with 12 bases left between them. Per germline, CDR1 SGHTA and CDR2 FQGNSA. This CDR3 has 15 residues. Written as DNA, the CDR3 is TGTGCCAGCAGCTTAGTTCAGGGGGGCCCCTACGAGCAGTACTTC. It codes for CASSLVQGGPYEQYF.

This clone was picked up a small number of times. V usage is TRBV9 and J usage is TRBJ2-2, with D possibly being TRBD2 (6 bases). V was trimmed by 3 bases and J by 4 bases, leaving 16 bases between them. The CDR3 runs 16 residues. Germline V gene sequence: CDR1 SGDLS, CDR2 YYNGEE. The CDR3 region has the DNA TGTGCCAGCAGCGCTACCGGGACTCCCGGCACCGGGGAGCTGTTTTTT. Translation gives CASSATGTPGTGELFF.

This clone has a handful of counts. The gene calls are TRBV30 and TRBJ2-1; 15 bases fit TRBD2. From germline, CDR1 is GTSNPN and CDR2 SVGIG (reference sequence). CDR3 length: 18 residues. The V and J ends lost 1 base and 6 bases, in that order; junction bases with no gene match: 10. Written as DNA, the CDR3 is TGTGCCTGGAGTGAAGACTACCGGACTAGCGGGAGGGCCAATGAGCAGTTCTTC. Translated, it gives CAWSEDYRTSGRANEQFF.

The V and J genes are TRBV6-5 and TRBJ2-1, with a tentative D call TRBD2 (6 bases). CDR1 and CDR2 (germline): MNHEY, SVGAGI. The CDR3 is made up of 15 amino acids. With 0 bases removed from V and 6 bases from J, the gap between germline ends came to 12 bases. CDR3 sequence (DNA): TGTGCCAGCAGTTACTCTAGCGGAGTGGTCAATGAGCAGTTCTTC. Protein: CASSYSSGVVNEQFF.

The chain recombines TRBV29-1 with TRBJ2-3, with D possibly being TRBD2 (5 bases). The germline gives CDR1 SQVTM, CDR2 ANQGSEA. The V end was cut by 1 base, the J end by 3 bases, with 11 bases between. The CDR3 has 14 residues. Written as DNA, the CDR3 is TGCAGCGTTGAAGGAGTCCCGGGGACAGATACGCAGTATTTT. The encoded protein is CSVEGVPGTDTQYF.

The V and J genes are TRBV25-1 and TRBJ2-1; TRBD2 might be the D (6 bases). The CDR3 totals 16 residues. The V and J ends lost 4 bases and 7 bases respectively, with 20 bases between them. Looked up from germline, CDR1 is MGHDK and CDR2 is SYGVNS. The CDR3 DNA follows: TGTGCCAGCAGTGGGCGGGGCACCGGTGTCGGGAATGAGCAGTTCTTC. It is translated as CASSGRGTGVGNEQFF.

This clone has just one count. The V call is TRBV5-1, the J call TRBJ2-1; D call uncertain. The CDR3 contains 14 residues. Trimming took off 2 bases at V and 5 bases at J, with 11 bases between the two ends. Germline V gene sequence: CDR1 SGHRS, CDR2 YFSETQ. This CDR3 is CASSFAIRNNEQFF. In DNA, the CDR3 is TGCGCCAGCAGCTTCGCGATTCGTAACAATGAGCAGTTCTTC.

This chain connects TRBV6-5 to TRBJ2-7, with TRBD1 matching over 9 bases. From germline, CDR1 is MNHEY and CDR2 SVGAGI. The CDR3 length is 14 residues. V lost 6 bases and J lost 1; bases outside the gene matches: 4. The CDR3 DNA is TGTGCCAGCAGGCGGGACAGGGCGTCCTACGAGCAGTACTTC. This gives the protein CASRRDRASYEQYF.

The chain combines TRBV5-6 with TRBJ1-2, with D maybe TRBD1 (6 bases). V was cut by 4 bases and J by 5 bases, with 18 bases left in between. The CDR3 spans 15 residues. Germline V CDR1 and CDR2: SGHDT, YYEEEE. CDR3 protein: CASSLRTAFIYGYTF. In DNA, the CDR3 is TGTGCCAGCAGCCTCAGGACAGCGTTTATTTATGGCTACACCTTC.

V usage is TRBV7-7 and J usage is TRBJ2-5; possible D gene TRBD1, 6 bases. V dropped 5 bases and J dropped 1 base, with 14 bases sitting between them. The germline V gene encodes CDR1 SSHAT and CDR2 FNYEAQ (reference sequence). The CDR3 sequence is 15 residues long. The DNA for the CDR3 is TGTGCCAGCAGCCCCGTCACAGGGAGCCAAGAGACCCAGTACTTC. Encoded protein: CASSPVTGSQETQYF.

J is TRBJ2-5 and V is TRBV19, with D unresolved. With 6 bases removed from V and 6 bases from J, the gap between germline ends came to 14 bases. This CDR3 region has 13 residues. CDR1 and CDR2 from the germline V gene are LNHDA and SQIVND (reference sequence). DNA for the CDR3: TGTGCCAGTAGGCCCACGGGTGCGCAGACCCAGTACTTC. Translating it yields CASRPTGAQTQYF.

This rearrangement joins TRBV29-1 to TRBJ1-5, with 7 bases fitting TRBD1. Germline lookup yields CDR1 SQVTM and CDR2 ANQGSEA. Losses at the gene ends were 5 bases for V and 0 bases for J; bases not matched to a gene: 4. The CDR3 covers 14 residues. CDR3 region: CSVLTGNSNQPQHF. CDR3 nucleotide sequence: TGCAGCGTTTTGACAGGGAATAGCAATCAGCCCCAGCATTTT.

This rearrangement joins TRBV15 to TRBJ1-5; 8 bases match TRBD1. V dropped 0 bases and J dropped 7; count of bases not matched to a gene: 5. CDR3 length: 15 residues. The V gene's germline CDR1 is LNHNV and CDR2 YYDKDF (reference sequence). In nucleotides, the CDR3 is TGTGCCACCAGCAGAGACAGGGGGCCCGAGCAGCCCCAGCATTTT. Residues: CATSRDRGPEQPQHF.

V is TRBV5-1 and J is TRBJ2-5, with 9 bases aligning to TRBD1. CDR1 is SGHRS, CDR2 YFSETQ, per germline. V was pared by 4 bases and J by 2 bases, with 3 bases of the junction left unmatched. This CDR3 has 14 amino acids. The CDR3 coding sequence is TGCGCCAGCAGCACGACAGGGGGACAAGAGACCCAGTACTTC. It yields the protein CASSTTGGQETQYF. Variable domain in full (rest from reference TRBV5-1 and TRBJ2-5): KAGVTQTPRYLIKTRGQQVTLSCSPISGHRSVSWYQQTPGQGLQFLFEYFSETQRNKGNFPGRFSGRQFSNSRSEMNVSTLELGDSALYLCASSTTGGQETQYFGPGTRLLVL.

V and J are TRBV19 and TRBJ2-3; 7 nucleotides align to TRBD2. Germline trimming cut 7 bases from V and 5 bases from J; bases unmatched to any gene: 9. This CDR3 is 14 amino acids long. CDR1 is LNHDA, CDR2 SQIVND, per germline (reference sequence). CDR3 bases: TGTGCCAGTACCTCGCGGGAGAGAATAGATACGCAGTATTTT. Amino acid sequence: CASTSRERIDTQYF.

The chain employs TRBV11-3 and TRBJ2-7, with TRBD1 matching over 8 bases. Germline V gene data show CDR1 as SGHNT and CDR2 as YENEEA. CDR3 length: 17 amino acids. J gave up 0 bases and V 1 base, and 8 bases lay outside the gene matches. In DNA form, the CDR3 reads TGTGCCAGCAGCTTAGTCCAGGGGGCATTCCTCTCCTACGAGCAGTACTTC. It translates to CASSLVQGAFLSYEQYF.

This clone was found once. The rearrangement uses TRBV28 and TRBJ1-5; D might be TRBD1 (6 bases). The CDR3 loop spans 16 amino acids. With 3 bases removed from V and 3 bases from J, the gap between germline ends came to 15 bases. Germline assignment: CDR1 MDHEN and CDR2 SYDVKM. CDR3 sequence (DNA): TGTGCCAGCAGTTTTAGCTCCCGGACAGCCAATCAGCCCCAGCATTTT. It yields the protein CASSFSSRTANQPQHF.

The V gene is TRBV6-4, the J gene TRBJ1-2; tentative D call: TRBD1 (5 bases). The V end was cut by 3 bases, the J end by 6 bases, with 14 bases between. CDR1 MRHNA and CDR2 SNTAGT come from the germline V gene. This CDR3 has 14 amino acids. The CDR3 DNA reads as TGTGCCAGCAGTGAAGTAGGAGGGGCGGATGGCTACACCTTC. This encodes CASSEVGGADGYTF.

The gene calls are TRBV5-4 and TRBJ1-2, with TRBD1 matching 9 bases. V dropped 2 bases and J dropped 4; count of bases not matched to a gene: 6. This CDR3 is built from 15 residues. The germline gives CDR1 SGHNT, CDR2 YYREEE (reference sequence). This CDR3 is CASSLGQGSGYGYTF. The CDR3 region has the DNA TGTGCCAGCAGCTTAGGACAGGGGAGCGGCTATGGCTACACCTTC. Complete variable domain (other parts from reference TRBV5-4 and TRBJ1-2): ETGVTQSPTHLIKTRGQQVTLRCSSQSGHNTVSWYQQALGQGPQFIFQYYREEENGRGNFPPRFSGLQFPNYSSELNVNALELDDSALYLCASSLGQGSGYGYTFGSGTRLTVV.

This clone was observed a single time. The gene calls are TRBV12-5 and TRBJ2-1; 13 bases agree with TRBD2. V dropped 5 bases and J dropped 0; count of bases not matched to a gene: 10. Germline V gives CDR1 LGHNT, CDR2 FRNRAP. The CDR3 runs 19 residues. DNA for the CDR3: TGTGCTAGTGGTCCCCGACTAGCGGGAGGCCCCCTCTCCTACAATGAGCAGTTCTTC. Protein product: CASGPRLAGGPLSYNEQFF. Filled out from reference TRBV12-5 and TRBJ2-1, the complete variable domain reads DARVTQTPRHKVTEMGQEVTMRCQPILGHNTVFWYRQTMMQGLELLAYFRNRAPLDDSGMPKDRFSAEMPDATLATLKIQPSEPRDSAVYFCASGPRLAGGPLSYNEQFFGPGTRLTVL.

CDR3 residues: CASSLGGADTQYF. The CDR3 coding sequence is TGCGCCAGCAGCTTGGGCGGGGCAGATACGCAGTATTTT. The rearrangement uses TRBV5-1 and TRBJ2-3; D might be TRBD2 (6 bases). The germline CDR1 and CDR2 sequences are SGHRS and YFSETQ. V was cut by 0 bases and J by 4 bases, with 6 bases left in between. CDR3 size: 13 residues.

The rearrangement joins TRBV28 to TRBJ2-7; 11 bases align to TRBD2. CDR1 is MDHEN and CDR2 is SYDVKM in the germline V gene. The V segment lost 2 bases and the J segment 3 bases; nucleotides outside the gene matches: 6. CDR3 length: 16 residues. The CDR3 DNA reads as TGTGCCAGCAGTTTAACCCCGGGACTAGCGGTCTACGAGCAGTACTTC. Encoded protein: CASSLTPGLAVYEQYF. Full variable domain (rest looked up from reference TRBV28 and TRBJ2-7): DVKVTQSSRYLVKRTGEKVFLECVQDMDHENMFWYRQDPGLGLRLIYFSYDVKMKEKGDIPEGYSVSREKKERFSLILESASTNQTSMYLCASSLTPGLAVYEQYFGPGTRLTVT.

This clone came up once. CDR3 loop: CSVIISPGQDISGANVLTF. The CDR3 DNA reads as TGCAGCGTGATTATTTCTCCGGGACAGGATATCTCTGGGGCCAACGTCCTGACTTTC. V gene TRBV29-1 combines with J gene TRBJ2-6; 8 nucleotides align to TRBD1. CDR1 is SQVTM and CDR2 is ANQGSEA in the germline V gene. This CDR3 region has 19 residues. The junction had 16 bases not matched to a gene; V was cut back by 6 bases and J by 0 bases. Full variable domain (rest looked up from reference TRBV29-1 and TRBJ2-6): SAVISQKPSRDICQRGTSLTIQCQVDSQVTMMFWYRQQPGQSLTLIATANQGSEATYESGFVIDKFPISRPNLTFSTLTVSNMSPEDSSIYLCSVIISPGQDISGANVLTFGAGSRLTVL.

The rearrangement joins TRBV5-1 to TRBJ2-1, with TRBD1 matching over 8 bases. Germline-derived CDR1 and CDR2 are SGHRS and YFSETQ. The CDR3 extends over 15 amino acids. J gave up 9 bases and V 4 bases, and 12 bases lay outside the gene matches. The CDR3 loop reads CASSNAGTTGAEQFF. In DNA form, the CDR3 reads TGCGCCAGCAGCAACGCGGGAACGACAGGGGCTGAGCAGTTCTTC.

The CDR3 nucleotides read TGTGCCAGCAGCTTGACAGGCCCTGGGGAGCAGTACTTC. Translation gives CASSLTGPGEQYF. The chain employs TRBV5-5 and TRBJ2-7, with D maybe TRBD1 (5 bases). V gave up 1 base and J gave up 7 bases, with 12 bases separating them. The germline V gene encodes CDR1 SGHKS and CDR2 YYEKEE (reference sequence). The CDR3 loop spans 13 amino acids.

The V call is TRBV28, the J call TRBJ1-5; 7 positions agree with TRBD1. Germline V gives CDR1 MDHEN, CDR2 SYDVKM. V gave up 7 bases and J gave up 9 bases; unmatched junction bases: 15. CDR3 length: 15 amino acids. CDR3 coding DNA: TGTGCCAGCACCCTCGGACAGGAGCGTTTTTTGCCCCAGCATTTT. This codes for CASTLGQERFLPQHF.